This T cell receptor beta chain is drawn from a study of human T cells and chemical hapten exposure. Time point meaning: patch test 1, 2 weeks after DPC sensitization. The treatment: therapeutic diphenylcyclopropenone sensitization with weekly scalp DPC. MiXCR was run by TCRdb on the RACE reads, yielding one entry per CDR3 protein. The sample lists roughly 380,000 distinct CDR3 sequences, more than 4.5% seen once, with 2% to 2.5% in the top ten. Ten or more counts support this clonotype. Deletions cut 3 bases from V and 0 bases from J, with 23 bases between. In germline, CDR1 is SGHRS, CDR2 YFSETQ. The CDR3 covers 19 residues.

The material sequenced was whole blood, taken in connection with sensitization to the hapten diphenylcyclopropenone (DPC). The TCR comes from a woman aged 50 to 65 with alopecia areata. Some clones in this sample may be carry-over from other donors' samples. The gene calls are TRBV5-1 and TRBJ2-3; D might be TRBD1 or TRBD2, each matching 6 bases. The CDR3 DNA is TGCGCCAGCAGCTCACGCCCGGGGGCCACAGGGATGAGCACAGATACGCAGTATTTT. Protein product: CASSSRPGATGMSTDTQYF. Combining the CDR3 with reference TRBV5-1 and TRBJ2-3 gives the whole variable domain KAGVTQTPRYLIKTRGQQVTLSCSPISGHRSVSWYQQTPGQGLQFLFEYFSETQRNKGNFPGRFSGRQFSNSRSEMNVSTLELGDSALYLCASSSRPGATGMSTDTQYFGPGTRLTVL.